This T cell receptor beta chain appears in the sequencing data of a study of T cells in Graves' hyperthyroidism and ophthalmopathy. About the research overall: Before treatment of any kind, peripheral blood was taken at initial diagnosis.

RNA transcripts yielded amplified TCR beta CDR3 regions. During a first-round RT-PCR of the TCR CDR3, the HTBI primer set was used. TCRdb fed the multiplex PCR reads into MiXCR, producing one record per CDR3 protein. Seen here are some 740,000 distinct CDR3 sequences, less than 15% observed once, and the top ten hold 10%. Germline CDR1 reads SGHTA; CDR2 reads FQGTGA. There are 20 residues in the CDR3. Unmatched junction bases numbered 18, after V lost 5 bases and J lost 5 bases. Absence of ophthalmopathy progression within 18 months defined stable Graves' hyperthyroidism. The clonotype was recovered from a woman aged 18 to 35 with Graves' hyperthyroidism. Material: blood. The genes are TRBV7-3 and TRBJ2-1, with TRBD2 matching over 13 bases. The CDR3 protein is CASSPGLAGEGGVLDNEQFF. CDR3 in DNA: TGTGCCAGCAGCCCCGGACTAGCGGGAGAGGGGGGGGTTCTAGACAATGAGCAGTTCTTC.